This T cell receptor (beta chain) was recorded in a study of neoadjuvant anti-PD-1 for oral cavity cancer. General study results and limits: Higher pretreatment blood Treg/Th17 ratios correlated with higher pretreatment blood and lower post-treatment tumor TCRbeta clonality.

With regard to this clone: Its specificity is not known.

The time point is: after neoadjuvant nivolumab, at surgical resection. PBMCs were not maintained or expanded in culture before analysis. Sequencing used immunoSEQ multiplex PCR; TCRdb keeps in-frame clones, though not all of them. The sample contains 8,500 to 10,000 clones, approximately 68% of which appear only once. The CDR3 loop spans 14 amino acids. After removal of 1 base from V and 3 bases from J, the junction contained 1 base not matched to a gene. The V gene's germline CDR1 is SGHRS and CDR2 YFSETQ. V and J are TRBV5-1 and TRBJ1-5; 7 nucleotides match TRBD1. The sequence came from a person aged 35-79 years with oral cavity squamous cell carcinoma. The sequencing used PBMCs, collected after nivolumab (anti-PD-1) treatment. The CDR3 loop reads CASSLTGDNQPQHF. CDR3 bases: TGCGCCAGCAGCTTGACAGGGGACAATCAGCCCCAGCATTTT.